Listed below are T cell receptor beta chains from one sample, sequenced in a study of blood T cells in healthy people across ages. TCRdb passed the 5' RACE reads through MiXCR, listing each CDR3 protein once. This table has over 1.5 million distinct CDR3 sequences, 49% appearing once. The material sequenced was blood. These receptors all come from a woman in her forties in good health. Both conserved end residues are part of each CDR3. Each record gives: clone size, CDR3 length, D gene, V gene, J gene, CDR3 DNA, CDR3 protein. D genes are given only for firm matches. Rows may omit the clone size; those that give it use once, few, many or a size class.

>once|16|NA|TRBV7-2|TRBJ2-1
TGTGCCAGCAGCCTCGGGGGCCAGGGGGTCGACAATGAGCAGTTCTTC
CASSLGGQGVDNEQFF
>few|15|TRBD2|TRBV5-5|TRBJ2-1
TGTGCCAGCATCCCACGGGGGGAACGTTTTAATGAGCAGTTCTTC
CASIPRGERFNEQFF
>few|18|NA|TRBV20-1|TRBJ2-5
TGCAGTGCCCCAAGTCGTCGGCAGGGACGAGGGCTTCAAGAGACCCAGTACTTC
CSAPSRRQGRGLQETQYF
>NA|14|NA|TRBV6-5|TRBJ2-5
TGTACCAGCAGTTACTCCGGGAGCGAAAAGACCCAGTACTTC
CTSSYSGSEKTQYF
>NA|14|NA|TRBV12-3/TRBV12-4|TRBJ1-1
TGTGCCAGCAGTTTGAAATTGTCCCACACTGAAGCTTTCTTT
CASSLKLSHTEAFF
>NA|16|NA|TRBV6-5|TRBJ2-7
TGTGCCAGCAGTTACTCCTTCCGGACAGCGATCTACGAGCAGTACTTC
CASSYSFRTAIYEQYF
>many|12|NA|TRBV29-1|TRBJ2-7
TGCAGCGCCCGGGACACCCGCTACGAGCAGTACTTC
CSARDTRYEQYF
>few|18|NA|TRBV7-8|TRBJ2-1
TGTGCCAGCAGCTTAGTTGTATTTTTGACAGGGAGGGACAATGAGCAGTTCTTC
CASSLVVFLTGRDNEQFF
>NA|14|NA|TRBV7-2|TRBJ2-5
TGTGCCAGCAGCTTAGGACTAGTCCGCGGGACCCAGTACTTC
CASSLGLVRGTQYF
>NA|15|NA|TRBV6-2/TRBV6-3|TRBJ2-3
TGTGCCAGCACTCGGGACCGATCTAGCACAGATACGCAGTATTTT
CASTRDRSSTDTQYF
>NA|15|NA|TRBV6-6|TRBJ2-1
TGTGCCAGCAGTCGGGATGGACGGGGGATTGATGAGCAGTTCTTC
CASSRDGRGIDEQFF
>NA|15|TRBD1|TRBV4-3|TRBJ1-5
TGCGCCAGCAGCCAAGAGGGGTCAGGGGGGCAGCCCCAGCATTTT
CASSQEGSGGQPQHF
>few|16|TRBD1|TRBV5-1|TRBJ2-7
TGCGCCAGCAGCTTGACTCCCGGGACAGGACACTACGAGCAGTACTTC
CASSLTPGTGHYEQYF
>once|14|NA|TRBV6-6|TRBJ1-5
TGTGCCAGCAGTGACAGGCCCGGTTGGGAGCCCCAGCATTTT
CASSDRPGWEPQHF
>NA|19|TRBD1|TRBV6-2/TRBV6-3|TRBJ2-6
TGTGCCAGCAGACCGGGACAGGGGAGTCTGGGTTCTGGGGCCAACGTCCTGACTTTC
CASRPGQGSLGSGANVLTF
>NA|11|TRBD1|TRBV18|TRBJ2-3
TGTGCCAGCCCACCAGGGGGTACGCAGTATTTT
CASPPGGTQYF
>few|15|TRBD1|TRBV29-1|TRBJ2-1
TGCAGCGTTATCCCGGGACAGGGTATTCGATATGAGCAGTTCTTC
CSVIPGQGIRYEQFF
>NA|16|NA|TRBV4-3|TRBJ2-6
TGCGCCAGCAGCCAAGATTTGGTTACAGGGGCCAACGTCCTGACTTTC
CASSQDLVTGANVLTF
>NA|13|NA|TRBV20-1|TRBJ2-7
TGCAGTGCTAGAGAGTTCGTTTACAATGAGCAGTACTTC
CSAREFVYNEQYF
>NA|15|NA|TRBV6-8|TRBJ2-3
TGTGCCAGCAGTTATAAGGATACTAGCACAGATACGCAGTATTTT
CASSYKDTSTDTQYF
>NA|15|NA|TRBV6-2/TRBV6-3|TRBJ1-2
TGTGCCAGCACCTTATCAAGAGTAACTAACTATGGCTACACCTTC
CASTLSRVTNYGYTF
>NA|17|TRBD2|TRBV9|TRBJ2-5
TGTGCCAGCAGCGTAGGGCTTAGCGGGGGGGAGCAAGAGACCCAGTACTTC
CASSVGLSGGEQETQYF
>few|15|NA|TRBV9|TRBJ2-3
TGTGCCAGCAGCGTAGCTCGGGGCCCCGGGGATACGCAGTATTTT
CASSVARGPGDTQYF
>NA|15|NA|TRBV20-1|TRBJ2-4
TGCAGTGTCCTCCCCTTACTAGTAGCCAAAAACATTCAGTACTTC
CSVLPLLVAKNIQYF
>NA|15|NA|TRBV2|TRBJ2-1
TGTGCCAGCAGTGAGGAGGACGTCCCCTACAATGAGCAGTTCTTC
CASSEEDVPYNEQFF
>NA|13|NA|TRBV6-5|TRBJ1-6
TGTGCCAGCAGGAACGACGCGGGTTCACCCCTCCACTTT
CASRNDAGSPLHF
>NA|16|TRBD2|TRBV20-1|TRBJ2-1
TGCAGTGCTAGAAGGACTAGCGGGGTCTTTTACAATGAGCAGTTCTTC
CSARRTSGVFYNEQFF
>few|16|NA|TRBV7-2|TRBJ2-5
TGTGCCAGCAGCTTAGTCGCAGGCCCTCTCCAAGAGACCCAGTACTTC
CASSLVAGPLQETQYF
>NA|12|NA|TRBV28|TRBJ1-5
TGTGCCAGCAGTGTCCCCAGCCAGCCCCAGCATTTT
CASSVPSQPQHF
>few|13|TRBD2|TRBV6-2/TRBV6-3|TRBJ2-4
TGTGCCAGCAAGACGGGGGGGCCTAGAGAGCAGTACTTC
CASKTGGPREQYF
>few|13|NA|TRBV4-3|TRBJ2-7
TGCGCCAGCAGCCTAGACTGGGGATACGAGCAGTACTTC
CASSLDWGYEQYF
>NA|14|NA|TRBV27|TRBJ1-5
TGTGCCGGCAGTTTAGGTAGTAGCAATCAGCCCCAGCATTTT
CAGSLGSSNQPQHF
>NA|16|NA|TRBV12-3/TRBV12-4|TRBJ2-1
TGTGCCAGCAGTCCGCGGACTACGGGGGCCTACAATGAGCAGTTCTTC
CASSPRTTGAYNEQFF
>NA|16|NA|TRBV28|TRBJ1-2
TGTGCCAGCAGCCAAATTCACCGGGACCCTAACTATGGCTACACCTTC
CASSQIHRDPNYGYTF
>NA|12|NA|TRBV10-3|TRBJ1-2
TGTGCCACCATGGGGAGAGGGGATGGCTACACCTTC
CATMGRGDGYTF
>NA|16|TRBD1|TRBV15|TRBJ2-7
TGTGCCACCAGCAGAGTTGTGGGGACAGGGTCCTACGAGCAGTACTTC
CATSRVVGTGSYEQYF
>few|17|NA|TRBV6-5|TRBJ2-7
TGTGCCAGCAGTTACTCCTTGGGGGCAGTGCCCCACTACGAGCAGTACTTC
CASSYSLGAVPHYEQYF
>NA|15|NA|TRBV9|TRBJ2-7
TGTGCCAGCAGCGTAGCAGCCGCCCTCGGGGAGGCCCAGTACTTC
CASSVAAALGEAQYF
>NA|13|NA|TRBV7-2|TRBJ2-5
TGTGCCAGCAGCCCCCAGCGCGCCTACGGGCAGTACTTC
CASSPQRAYGQYF
>NA|18|NA|TRBV12-5|TRBJ2-2
TGCGCTAGTGGTTTGGGAACTCCGGATGAAAGTCCGACCGGGGAGCTGTTTTTT
CASGLGTPDESPTGELFF
>NA|16|TRBD1|TRBV7-2|TRBJ1-5
TGTGCCAGCAGCTCGCCGGACAGGGGTTCCTACCAGCCCCAGCATTTT
CASSSPDRGSYQPQHF
>NA|15|NA|TRBV7-9|TRBJ2-3
TGTGCCAGCAGCTTACCGGGACCCCAGACGGATACGCAGTATTTT
CASSLPGPQTDTQYF
>once|15|TRBD1|TRBV12-3/TRBV12-4|TRBJ2-5
TGTGCCAGCAGTCGACAGGGGGCCGGGCACGAGACCCAGTACTTC
CASSRQGAGHETQYF
>NA|13|TRBD1|TRBV28|TRBJ2-7
TGTGCCTCGCAGGGGGCGGAATTCTACGAGCAGTACTTC
CASQGAEFYEQYF
>few|17|TRBD1|TRBV9|TRBJ2-7
TGTGCCAGCAGCCCCGGACAGGGAGCTACTACACCCTACGAGCAGTACTTC
CASSPGQGATTPYEQYF
>NA|17|TRBD2|TRBV5-5|TRBJ2-5
TGTGCCAGCAGCTTACTGACTAGCGGCCCCGACGGAGAGACCCAGTACTTC
CASSLLTSGPDGETQYF
>few|15|TRBD2|TRBV28|TRBJ2-1
TGTGCCAGCAGTTTAATACAGCGGGGGGGAGACGAGCAGTTCTTC
CASSLIQRGGDEQFF
>NA|15|TRBD1|TRBV10-3|TRBJ1-2
TGTGCCATCCAAAGGGACAGCCAGGTCGGCTATGGCTACACCTTC
CAIQRDSQVGYGYTF
>NA|15|NA|TRBV7-2|TRBJ1-5
TGTGCCAGCAGCTTTGAGGGCCGGGGGAATCAGCCCCAGCATTTT
CASSFEGRGNQPQHF
>few|15|TRBD2|TRBV29-1|TRBJ2-3
TGCAGCGCGCCGGGACTAATGCCTAGCACAGATACGCAGTATTTT
CSAPGLMPSTDTQYF
>NA|16|NA|TRBV2|TRBJ2-5
TGTGCCAGCAGTGCCGATTTGGGGCTTTCCCAAGAGACCCAGTACTTC
CASSADLGLSQETQYF
>many|14|TRBD1|TRBV7-3|TRBJ2-3
TGTGCCAGCAGCTTTCAGGGGGGCACAGATACGCAGTATTTT
CASSFQGGTDTQYF
>few|15|NA|TRBV28|TRBJ1-5
TGTGCCAGCAGTCCCGGGACGGGGGGCGAGCAGCCCCAGCATTTT
CASSPGTGGEQPQHF
>NA|17|NA|TRBV4-2|TRBJ1-4
TGTGCCAGCAGCCAAGCCCACGGGGGCAATGATAATGAAAAACTGTTTTTT
CASSQAHGGNDNEKLFF
>NA|15|NA|TRBV6-5|TRBJ2-5
TGTGCCAGCAGTTACTCGAGTGTAGTCCAAGAGACCCGGTACTTC
CASSYSSVVQETRYF
>NA|16|TRBD1|TRBV5-8|TRBJ2-3
TGTGCCAGCACCCGGGACAGGGGGATCAACGCAGATACGCAGTATTTT
CASTRDRGINADTQYF
>NA|17|TRBD2|TRBV15|TRBJ2-1
TGTGCCACCAGCAGAGATTATGGCGGGGGGGCCGGCAATGAGCAGTTCTTC
CATSRDYGGGAGNEQFF
>NA|14|NA|TRBV4-3|TRBJ2-5
TGCGCCAGCAGCCAAAGTGATAACCAAGAGACCCAGTACTTC
CASSQSDNQETQYF
>few|15|TRBD2|TRBV6-2/TRBV6-3|TRBJ2-5
TGTGCCAGCAGTTACATGGGACTAGCACTAGAGACCCAGTACTTC
CASSYMGLALETQYF
>once|14|NA|TRBV6-6|TRBJ1-1
TGTGCCAGCAACTCCGGGACGGTCAACACTGAAGCTTTCTTT
CASNSGTVNTEAFF